The 7 T cell receptor beta chains listed next were all sequenced from one sample in a study of tumor-infiltrating lymphocytes in primary liver carcinoma. Each 20-30 mg portion of unsorted bulk tissue served as the source for co-extraction of RNA and DNA. Starting material of about 480 ng total RNA yielded TCR beta cDNA via a constant-region primer. Slightly modified ARM-PCR, run as three nested multiplex PCR rounds, produced the TCR beta libraries. TRBV1-TRBV30 forward primers paired with a C-beta reverse primer were used in the first two PCR rounds, which ran 9 to 10 cycles each. TCRdb re-derived calls from the multiplex PCR reads in MiXCR, one entry per CDR3 protein. The table has about 110,000 distinct CDR3 sequences, about 68% seen once; the top ten hold around 9.7%. The sample taken for sequencing was liver tumor tissue from sampling region 1. The subset was: tumor region T1, superior pole. The receptors stem from a woman in her sixties or seventies with primary liver carcinoma and hepatitis B virus infection.

This clonotype was observed at least ten times. The V and J genes are TRBV6-2 or TRBV6-3 and TRBJ2-3, with a tentative D call TRBD1 (5 bases). The CDR3 contains 15 residues. The germline gives CDR1 MNHEY, CDR2 SVGEGT. The V end was cut by 7 bases, the J end by 3 bases, with 17 bases between. The chain's CDR3 is CASIHRGRVTDTQYF. The CDR3 DNA reads as TGTGCCAGCATCCATCGAGGCAGGGTGACAGATACGCAGTATTTT.

About this clonotype itself: A much larger clone differs by one base, so this may be a read error. Lacking the conserved final phenylalanine or tryptophan, this CDR3 likely reflects a read error. The rearrangement links TRBV6-5 to TRBJ2-5; the match to TRBD2 covers 8 bases. Germline loops: CDR1 MNHEY, CDR2 SVGAGI. The trim removed 6 bases at V and 0 bases at J, leaving 0 bases unmatched. The CDR3 contains 13 residues. The CDR3 sequence is CASRTSDQETQYS. In DNA, the CDR3 is TGTGCCAGCAGGACTAGCGACCAAGAGACCCAGTACTCC.

This clonotype appeared many times. The CDR3 reads CASSLDGSSNQPQHF. The CDR3 bases are TGTGCCAGCAGTTTGGACGGAAGTAGCAATCAGCCCCAGCATTTT. The chain recombines TRBV12-3 or TRBV12-4 with TRBJ1-5; no firm D call. Between the trimmed V and J ends, which lost 3 bases and 0 bases, there was a span of 9 bases. The CDR3 covers 15 residues.

The chain recombines TRBV6-6 with TRBJ2-3, with D uncertain. Germline CDR1 reads MNHNY; CDR2 reads SVGAGI (reference sequence). The CDR3 extends over 16 amino acids. V dropped 0 bases and J dropped 2 bases, with 12 bases sitting between them. The CDR3 DNA sequence: TGTGCCAGCAGTTACTCGTCCAGCGCGACCACAGATACGCAGTATTTT. It translates to CASSYSSSATTDTQYF.

As regards this clonotype: This could be a read error, since a much larger clone is one nucleotide away. The rearrangement links TRBV12-5 to TRBJ2-1; 7 bases match TRBD2. V lost 7 bases to trimming and J lost 3 bases; unmatched junction nucleotides: 9. There are 15 residues in the CDR3. Germline lookup yields CDR1 LGHNT and CDR2 FRNRAP. The CDR3 reads CASALSSGLYNEQFF. In DNA form, the CDR3 reads TGTGCTAGTGCTCTATCTAGCGGACTCTACAATGAGCAGTTCTTC. Variable domain in full (rest from reference TRBV12-5 and TRBJ2-1): DARVTQTPRHKVTEMGQEVTMRCQPILGHNTVFWYRQTMMQGLELLAYFRNRAPLDDSGMPKDRFSAEMPDATLATLKIQPSEPRDSAVYFCASALSSGLYNEQFFGPGTRLTVL.

Ten or more counts support this clonotype. The chain combines TRBV10-2 with TRBJ2-7, with TRBD2 matching 13 bases. V shed 8 bases and J 2 bases; nucleotides not matched to a gene: 3. The CDR3 covers 14 residues. The germline gives CDR1 WSHSY, CDR2 SAAADI. The CDR3 DNA reads as TGCGCCAGCGCAGGGACTAGCGGGACCTACGAGCAGTACTTC. Amino acids: CASAGTSGTYEQYF.

Worth noting for this clonotype: A read error is possible here, since a much larger clone lies one base away. V is TRBV6-1 and J is TRBJ2-3; 7 bases fit TRBD2. CDR3 length: 14 residues. Per germline, CDR1 MNHNS and CDR2 SASEGT. The CDR3 region is CAGSEAREYDTQYF. CDR3 nucleotide sequence: TGTGCCGGCAGTGAAGCGCGGGAGTATGATACGCAGTATTTT.